Listed here is a single T cell receptor beta chain. The antigen is not known. Just one base apart from a much larger clone, this may be a read error. This entry comes from a study of regulatory T cells in long-lasting Graves disease. Findings and limits, study-wide: Whereas approximately 980 public clonotypes were shared by new patients, persistent patients shared more, at under 3,000. The analysis examined peripheral blood only and excluded thyroid tissue. Repertoires from persistent disease leaned toward TRBV28, TRBJ1-2 and TRBJ2-5.

Construction of TCR beta libraries relied on iRepertoire HTBI primers and on Arm-PCR targeting CDR3 regions. Study processing details: The samples yielded 55 to 75 TRBV and roughly 14 TRBJ segments. TCRdb independently ran MiXCR on the multiplex PCR reads; one entry per CDR3 protein. The V and J calls follow TCRdb's processing rather than the paper's. The repertoire consists of around 250,000 distinct CDR3 sequences, with approximately 18% occurring once and the leading ten covering about 14%. This CDR3 is built from 16 residues. With 4 bases clipped from V and 7 bases from J, the junction kept 12 bases outside the gene matches. Germline CDR1 is SGHAT and CDR2 is FQNNGV. The time point here: newly diagnosed GD, antithyroid drugs for less than 3 months. The TCR library was made from RNA that had been extracted from PBMCs in TRIzol. These data were likewise used in another study, on T cells in Graves' hyperthyroidism and ophthalmopathy.

This clonotype was obtained from a woman in her twenties or thirties with Graves disease. The gene calls are TRBV11-2 and TRBJ2-1, with 8 bases matching TRBD2. The sample was peripheral blood mononuclear cells (PBMCs), taken at new diagnosis, from a patient treated with antithyroid drugs. The CDR3: CASSSLSSGGGNEQFF. CDR3 nucleotide sequence: TGTGCCAGCAGCTCCCTGTCCAGCGGGGGCGGGAATGAGCAGTTCTTC.